Sequencing of this T cell receptor beta chain was carried out in a study of blood T cell repertoires in COVID-19. Assay used: immunoSEQ multiplex PCR; TCRdb lists only in-frame clones, some missing. The table shows approximately 280,000 clones, with roughly 90% occurring only once. This CDR3 has 17 amino acids. Per germline, CDR1 KGHDR and CDR2 SFDVKD. After removal of 3 bases from V and 0 bases from J, the junction contained 6 bases not matched to a gene. The chain has TRBV24-1 and TRBJ1-5, with 8 bases matching TRBD1. Sequencing input: peripheral blood. The sequence was obtained from a man between 40 and 49 years old with acute or convalescent COVID-19. CDR3 sequence reads: CATSDPGQGDSNQPQHF. DNA for the CDR3: TGTGCCACCAGTGATCCCGGACAGGGTGATAGCAATCAGCCCCAGCATTTT.